This TCR beta chain was found in a study of human T cells and chemical hapten exposure. With 0 bases clipped from V and 8 bases from J, the junction kept 7 bases outside the gene matches. From germline, CDR1 is MGHRA and CDR2 YSYEKL. This CDR3 is built from 16 residues. One entry per CDR3 protein results from TCRdb running MiXCR on the RACE reads. The data hold approximately 120,000 distinct CDR3 sequences, with roughly 10% observed a single time. The sample's time point: patch test 2, 6 weeks after DPC sensitization. As for treatment: therapeutic diphenylcyclopropenone sensitization with weekly scalp DPC. Blood was drawn before each patch test was applied.

Sample: whole blood, taken in connection with sensitization to the hapten diphenylcyclopropenone (DPC). This chain joins TRBV4-1 and TRBJ2-1; 10 nucleotides agree with TRBD2. This sequence was found in a woman in her thirties or forties with alopecia areata. Some clones in this sample may be carry-over from other donors' samples. For the CDR3, the DNA is TGCGCCAGCAGCCAAGACACAGCGGGGGGGCAGTATGAGCAGTTCTTC. Translated: CASSQDTAGGQYEQFF.